This paragraph covers one T cell receptor (beta chain) sequence. The antigen is unknown. The entry originates in a study of OX40 agonist ivuxolimab in advanced cancers. Across the whole study: Earlier treatment with anti-PD-1, anti-PD-L1 or anti-CTLA-4 was permitted, and less than 50% had received some. Three patients, one with hepatocellular carcinoma and two with cutaneous melanoma, achieved partial responses. General study results and limits: Relative to CD4+, CD8+ T cells held more expanded clones on average. At doses 0.1 to 3.0 mg/kg, CD4+ and CD8+ clones expanded.

The data were produced by immunoSEQ multiplex PCR, yet TCRdb's version contains in-frame clones alone and is incomplete. The table records about 79,000 clones, 88% of them present only once. The sequences come from CD4+ or CD8+ T cells sorted from blood, collected in a trial of the OX40 agonist ivuxolimab. The sequence was collected from an adult with an advanced solid tumor such as melanoma, head and neck, liver or kidney cancer.

This CDR3 is CASSEFPKTEGDYGYTF. CDR3 coding DNA: TGTGCCAGCTCAGAGTTTCCCAAGACGGAGGGCGACTATGGCTACACCTTC. The chain carries TRBV18 and TRBJ1-2; no definite D call. V gave up 5 bases and J gave up 3 bases, with 22 bases separating them. The CDR3 runs 17 residues. Germline CDR1 is KGHSH and CDR2 is LQKENI.